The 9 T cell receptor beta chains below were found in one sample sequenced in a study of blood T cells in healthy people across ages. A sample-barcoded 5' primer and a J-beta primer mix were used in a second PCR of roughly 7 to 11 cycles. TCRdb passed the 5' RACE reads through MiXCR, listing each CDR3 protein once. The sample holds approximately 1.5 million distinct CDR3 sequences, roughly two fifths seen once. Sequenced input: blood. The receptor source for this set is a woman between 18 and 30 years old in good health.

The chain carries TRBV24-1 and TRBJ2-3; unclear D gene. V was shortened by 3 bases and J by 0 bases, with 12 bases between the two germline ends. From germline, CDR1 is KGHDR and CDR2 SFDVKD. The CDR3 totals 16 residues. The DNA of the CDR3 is TGTGCCACCAGTGATGGCCTTTATGTCAGCACAGATACGCAGTATTTT. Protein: CATSDGLYVSTDTQYF.

The CDR3: CSARGRTGKFEAFF. The CDR3 region has the DNA TGCAGTGCTAGAGGACGGACGGGGAAGTTTGAAGCTTTCTTT. The chain links TRBV20-1 to TRBJ1-1; D ambiguous. The CDR3 is 14 residues long. Trimming pared 1 base from V and 7 bases from J, leaving 16 bases between. Germline V gives CDR1 DFQATT, CDR2 SNEGSKA (reference sequence).

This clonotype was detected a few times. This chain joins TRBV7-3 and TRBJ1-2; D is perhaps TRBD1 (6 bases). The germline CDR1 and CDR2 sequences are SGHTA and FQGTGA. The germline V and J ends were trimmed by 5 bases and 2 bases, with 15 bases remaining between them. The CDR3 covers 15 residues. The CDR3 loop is CASSPQGHPNYGYTF. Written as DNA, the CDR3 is TGTGCCAGCAGCCCCCAGGGACATCCGAACTATGGCTACACCTTC.

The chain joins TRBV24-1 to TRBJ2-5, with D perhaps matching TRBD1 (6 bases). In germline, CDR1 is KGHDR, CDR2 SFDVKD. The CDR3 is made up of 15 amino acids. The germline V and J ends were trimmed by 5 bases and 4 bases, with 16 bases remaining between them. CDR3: CATSVLAGALETQYF. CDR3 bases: TGTGCCACCAGTGTTCTGGCAGGGGCTTTAGAGACCCAGTACTTC.

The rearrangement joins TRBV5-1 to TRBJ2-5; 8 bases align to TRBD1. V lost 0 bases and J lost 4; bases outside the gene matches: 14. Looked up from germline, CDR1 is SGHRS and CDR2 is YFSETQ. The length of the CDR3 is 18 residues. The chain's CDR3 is CASSLERGTGRGLETQYF. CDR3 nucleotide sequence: TGCGCCAGCAGCTTGGAACGGGGGACAGGTAGAGGTTTAGAGACCCAGTACTTC.

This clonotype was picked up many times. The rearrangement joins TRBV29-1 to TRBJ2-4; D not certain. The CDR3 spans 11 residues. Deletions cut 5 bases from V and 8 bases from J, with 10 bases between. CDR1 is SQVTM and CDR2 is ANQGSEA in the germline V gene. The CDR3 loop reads CSVRYMDIQYF. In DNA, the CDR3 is TGCAGCGTTCGGTATATGGACATTCAGTACTTC.

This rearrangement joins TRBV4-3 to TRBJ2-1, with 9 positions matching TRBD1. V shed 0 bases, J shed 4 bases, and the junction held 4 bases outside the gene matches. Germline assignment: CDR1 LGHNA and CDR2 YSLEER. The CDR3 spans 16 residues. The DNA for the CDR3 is TGCGCCAGCAGCCAAGAAACCGGGACAGGGTACAATGAGCAGTTCTTC. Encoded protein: CASSQETGTGYNEQFF.

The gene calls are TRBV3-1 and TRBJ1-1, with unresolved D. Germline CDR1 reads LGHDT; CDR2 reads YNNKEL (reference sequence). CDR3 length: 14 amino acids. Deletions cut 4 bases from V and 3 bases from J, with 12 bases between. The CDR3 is CASSRAVRDTEAFF. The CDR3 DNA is TGTGCCAGCAGCCGGGCAGTCAGAGACACTGAAGCTTTCTTT.

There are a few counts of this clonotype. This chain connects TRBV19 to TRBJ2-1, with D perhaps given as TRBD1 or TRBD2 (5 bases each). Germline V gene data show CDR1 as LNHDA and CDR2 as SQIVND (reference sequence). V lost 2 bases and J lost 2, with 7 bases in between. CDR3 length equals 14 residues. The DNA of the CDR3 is TGTGCCAGTAGTATAATGGGACCCTACAATGAGCAGTTCTTC. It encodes CASSIMGPYNEQFF.